Listed below are T cell receptor beta chains from one sample, sequenced in a study of beta chain features in type 1 diabetes. Profiled with immunoSEQ multiplex PCR; TCRdb holds only in-frame clones, not every one. Of about 620,000 clones listed, roughly 16% were seen once; the top ten hold around 0.1%. The material sequenced was naive CD4+ T cells from blood. The receptors come from a man aged 18 to 35 in good health. Each CDR3 is given with its conserved first and last residue. Some rows mark clone size as missing; the rest say once, few, many or name a class of expanded clone.

v_call clone_size cdr3_aa
TRBV5-4 NA CASSLISAGDHEQYF
TRBV13 NA CASSLVGQGHGNTIYF
TRBV28 NA CASSLPTASGRLSYNEQFF
TRBV7-8 few CASSEQGFWGAGPLHF
TRBV19 few CASSILDTQYF
TRBV4-3 NA CASSQEVRGGQPQHF
TRBV7-6 NA CASSSGSVSYEQYF
TRBV6-1 NA CASSEAGATGRVVAFF
TRBV29-1 NA CSVIGLVTQYF
TRBV28 few CASRDSSSYEQYF
TRBV29-1 NA CSVDQQGIWAFF
TRBV11-2 few CASSLDGAGARTDTQYF
TRBV6-4 NA CASSRRGNSYNEQFF
TRBV5-4 NA CASRLRAGNYGYTF
TRBV23-1 few CASSRARPPHNSPLHF
TRBV6-1 few CASGRGDSNQPQHF
TRBV19 NA CASSGRTGALNQPQHF
TRBV28 NA CASSRSQGREWGNEQFF
TRBV6-4 NA CASRGTAGAPNTEAFF
TRBV27 few CASSSLRNEQFF
TRBV27 NA CASSRYQNTGELFF
TRBV5-6 NA CASSRRAQGSEAFF
TRBV6-1 few CASSEKSGYGYTF
TRBV18 few CASSPPPKSYTF
TRBV29-1 NA CSVEGGWGQPQHF
TRBV28 NA CASSRLLAGVLETQYF
TRBV5-1 few CASSLGQYNEQFF
TRBV4-1 few CASSSPGGKNIQYF
TRBV28 NA CASSSRTSRYYEQFF
TRBV5-4 few CASSRTSGRYEQYF
TRBV30 NA CAWSTPDRGYGYTF
TRBV28 few CASSFAGTGGYNEQFF
TRBV7-3 NA CASSLRRTSYNEQFF
TRBV14 NA CASSYQTFNTEAFF
TRBV6-5 few CASRYPGQGQETQYF
TRBV15 NA CATSRAGRANEQFF
TRBV7-7 NA CASSLNSGSQETQYF
TRBV18 few CASSPGVEQYF
TRBV28 few CASSLFSRELYEQYF
TRBV5-6 few CASSLGGYEQYF
TRBV29-1 few CSAPGGAWTEAFF
TRBV28 NA CASSLGGGYEQYF
TRBV27 NA CASSLRSSYNSPLHF
TRBV7-2 few CASRDTNSYEQYF
TRBV30 NA CAWQTRGCEKLFF
TRBV9 few CASSVATRGAAQETQYF
TRBV18 few CASSPGTASYEQYF
TRBV19 few CASRSLGQGETQYF
TRBV14 NA CASSQKKNVGDRPNYGYTF
TRBV5-4 NA CASSHIRQGSEAFF
TRBV6-5 NA CASTGTVDYEQYF
TRBV5-1 NA CASSLRGQGRGYTF
TRBV6-1 few CASMGQNTDTQYF
TRBV19 NA CASSRGQKETQYF
TRBV4-1 NA CASSLLAVTDTGELFF
TRBV10-3 NA CAISDRGPNTGELFF
TRBV9 few CASSTLDRTNSPLHF